This T cell receptor beta chain was documented in a study of naive and memory T cell subsets. Study results and limitations: This RNA-based method may be sensitive to activation-related transcript changes.

As concerns this clonotype: Its cognate antigen is unknown.

Germline V gives CDR1 LNHDA, CDR2 SQIVND (reference sequence). This CDR3 contains 15 residues. The V end was cut by 7 bases, the J end by 0 bases, with 13 bases between. An oligonucleotide containing a UMI was ligated to the 3' end of TCR cDNA. Whole-blood samples were less than 3 ml of peripheral blood from healthy adult volunteers. Cells were not sorted; total RNA input targeted 1 to 1000 ng. The SP2 primer and nested alpha and beta constant region primers amplified ligated cDNA in four rounds. Alpha and beta constant region primers primed reverse transcription for blood and skin samples. TCRdb analysed the 5' RACE reads with MiXCR anew, one entry per CDR3 protein. The data show about 62,000 distinct CDR3 sequences, around 8% seen once.

This receptor was identified in a female donor in good health. This chain connects TRBV19 to TRBJ2-1; D might be TRBD1 or TRBD2, each matching 5 bases. The DNA for the CDR3 is TGTGCCAGTAAGGGGAGCGGTAGCTCCTACAATGAGCAGTTCTTC. Translated: CASKGSGSSYNEQFF.